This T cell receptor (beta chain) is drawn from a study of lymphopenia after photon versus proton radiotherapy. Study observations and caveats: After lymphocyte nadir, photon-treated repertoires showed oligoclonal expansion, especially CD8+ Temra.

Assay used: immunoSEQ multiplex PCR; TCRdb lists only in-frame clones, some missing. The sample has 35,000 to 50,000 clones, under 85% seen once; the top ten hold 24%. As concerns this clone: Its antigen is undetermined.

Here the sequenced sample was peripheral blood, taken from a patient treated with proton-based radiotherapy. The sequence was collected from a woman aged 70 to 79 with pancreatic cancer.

The CDR3 DNA is TGTGCCAGCAGCCTACTAGCGGGAGGGGGTCAAGATACGCAGTATTTT. Its translation is CASSLLAGGGQDTQYF. V gene TRBV7-6 combines with J gene TRBJ2-3; 13 bases are shared with TRBD2. The CDR3 runs 16 residues. The germline CDR1 and CDR2 sequences are SGHVS and FNYEAQ. V lost 5 bases and J lost 5; bases outside the gene matches: 7.